A selection of T cell receptor beta chains follows, all from one sample in a study of shared clonotypes between healthy human individuals. Clones were read by immunoSEQ multiplex PCR, and TCRdb kept only the in-frame ones, dropping some. The data hold about 1.5 million clones, with 98% observed a single time. Sequencing used naive CD4+ T cells sorted from blood. The receptors shown here come from a man aged 30 to 39 in good health. CDR3s leave out the opening cysteine and the closing phenylalanine or tryptophan. A D gene is named only where the DNA matches it firmly.

J | V | D | CDR3
TRBJ2-7 | TRBV5-4 | . | ASSLGRANYEQY
TRBJ2-1 | TRBV27 | TRBD2 | ASSRSSGAAYNEQF
TRBJ2-2 | TRBV5-6 | TRBD2 | ASSLTTSGRRTGELF
TRBJ2-6 | TRBV7-2 | . | ATYGGNRNSGANVLT
TRBJ1-3 | TRBV11-2 | TRBD1 | ASSQLGGSGNTIY
TRBJ2-5 | TRBV18 | . | ASSPLTSQETQY
TRBJ2-1 | TRBV7-3 | TRBD2 | ASSLRAGRWTRNEQF
TRBJ2-6 | TRBV5-1 | . | ASSVRTGANVLT
TRBJ2-3 | TRBV7-2 | . | ASSSPGLRSVDTQY
TRBJ1-5 | TRBV7-2 | . | ASSTLINQPQH
TRBJ1-2 | TRBV27 | . | ASSTLTNYGYT
TRBJ1-1 | TRBV9 | TRBD1 | ASSPQGSEAF
TRBJ2-1 | TRBV28 | TRBD2 | ASTRLAGTYNEQF
TRBJ2-3 | TRBV15 | . | ATRKTSGTHQDTQY
TRBJ1-1 | TRBV5-4 | . | ASNGPPGTTEAF
TRBJ2-3 | TRBV7-9 | TRBD2 | ASSYPGLAESDTQY
TRBJ2-3 | TRBV1 | . | TSSQDPTSGLSTDTQY
TRBJ2-1 | TRBV7-9 | TRBD2 | ASSLGGLAGSYNEQF
TRBJ1-5 | TRBV28 | TRBD1 | ASSLRQGLHQPQH
TRBJ2-1 | TRBV28 | . | ASSLRQGFVSYNEQF
TRBJ1-5 | TRBV28 | . | ASSTLGWNQPQH
TRBJ2-7 | TRBV7-9 | TRBD1 | ASSSQGENEQY
TRBJ2-1 | TRBV28 | . | ASSLPMAGRQF
TRBJ2-1 | TRBV4-1 | . | ASSRMAPYNEQF
TRBJ2-5 | TRBV6-6 | . | ASGGGIETQY
TRBJ2-7 | TRBV5-4 | TRBD1 | ASSTGGESSYEQY
TRBJ2-7 | TRBV28 | . | ATLRGPYEQY
TRBJ2-7 | TRBV6-6 | TRBD1 | ASMGQSIYEQY
TRBJ1-5 | TRBV6-5 | . | ASRPGPNQPQH
TRBJ2-7 | TRBV14 | . | ASRPSGASYEQY
TRBJ2-1 | TRBV5-4 | TRBD2 | ASSLRREGQGF
TRBJ2-4 | TRBV7-2 | . | ASSPLGGSKNIQY
TRBJ2-1 | TRBV19 | . | ASRNSNEQF
TRBJ2-6 | TRBV7-6 | . | ATHRLIEAAAGANVLT
TRBJ2-7 | TRBV5-4 | TRBD2 | ASSLAPPTLAGGGEQY
TRBJ2-7 | TRBV6-5 | . | ASSYRGVPYEQY
TRBJ2-7 | TRBV9 | . | ASSPKDGFYEQY
TRBJ2-7 | TRBV6-1 | . | ASSEALPGRQYEQY
TRBJ2-2 | TRBV12-5 | . | ASGLVQFQGVDTGELF
TRBJ2-3 | TRBV5-1 | . | ASSSTGTDTQY
TRBJ1-3 | TRBV6-1 | TRBD1 | ASSLKLQGNTIY
TRBJ2-1 | TRBV28 | . | ASSLSIGGGTYNEQF
TRBJ2-4 | TRBV18 | . | ASKGQTSRLVGIFKNIQY
TRBJ1-4 | TRBV2 | . | ASRLTLAATNEKLF
TRBJ1-2 | TRBV5-1 | . | ASRAENYGYT
TRBJ1-4 | TRBV28 | TRBD1 | ASSGRDRSNEKLF
TRBJ2-1 | TRBV10-1 | TRBD2 | ASRRGKRDPSYNEQF
TRBJ2-3 | TRBV28 | TRBD2 | AIARTSGRFQRTDTQY
TRBJ2-7 | TRBV2 | . | ASRVWVYEQY
TRBJ1-1 | TRBV27 | . | ASSLGLGTEAF
TRBJ2-3 | TRBV14 | . | ASSPRLGATDTQY
TRBJ2-5 | TRBV7-8 | . | ASSYTAGRFQQETQY
TRBJ1-4 | TRBV4-1 | . | ASSQEGRTNEKLF
TRBJ2-3 | TRBV7-8 | . | ASSPRWADTQY
TRBJ2-7 | TRBV5-1 | TRBD1 | ASSLQGAMGEQY
TRBJ2-1 | TRBV6-1 | . | AHRTSSYNEQF
TRBJ2-7 | TRBV25-1 | . | AVRGTYEQY
TRBJ2-2 | TRBV7-8 | . | ASSLALQSRTLNTGELF
TRBJ1-2 | TRBV5-1 | . | ASSPLAVTNYGYT